The 25 T cell receptor beta chains below were found in one sample sequenced in a study of a mutant IDH1 vaccine in newly diagnosed glioma. Their target antigens are unknown. Sequencing used immunoSEQ multiplex PCR; TCRdb keeps in-frame clones, though not all of them. The sample consists of over 50,000 clones, approximately 90% of them appearing once. Time point given: week 5, during vaccination. Alongside topical imiquimod, each dose of vaccine comprised 300 ug of mutant IDH1 20-mer peptide. Sequencing used PBMCs, obtained from a glioma patient whose treatment included an IDH1 peptide vaccine. The origin of the receptors is a woman aged 40-49 years with glioma.

CDR3 DNA sequence: TGTGCCAGCAGCTCCAATTGGGGGAGAGAGACCCAGTACTTC. It specifies CASSSNWGRETQYF. V is TRBV7-2 and J is TRBJ2-5; D could derive from TRBD1 or TRBD2 (5 bases each). Germline lookup yields CDR1 SGHTA and CDR2 FQGNSA. The germline V and J ends were trimmed by 4 bases and 4 bases, with 13 bases remaining between them. This CDR3 has 14 amino acids.

The chain uses TRBV7-8 and TRBJ2-1; weak D call: TRBD1 (5 bases). The CDR3 spans 16 residues. The germline V and J ends were trimmed by 4 bases and 4 bases, with 17 bases remaining between them. Germline V gene sequence: CDR1 SGHVS, CDR2 FQNEAQ. CDR3 residues: CASSSKDKGVYNEQFF. The CDR3 DNA sequence: TGTGCCAGCAGCTCAAAAGACAAAGGGGTGTACAATGAGCAGTTCTTC.

J is TRBJ1-2 and V is TRBV2; D gene uncertain. CDR1 is SNHLY and CDR2 is FYNNEI in the germline V gene. V was pared by 3 bases and J by 2 bases, with 13 bases between. CDR3 length equals 15 residues. The CDR3 sequence: CASSERQLINYGYTF. The DNA for the CDR3 is TGTGCCAGCAGTGAGCGGCAGTTAATCAACTATGGCTACACCTTC. The full variable domain, rest sourced from reference TRBV2 and TRBJ1-2, is EPEVTQTPSHQVTQMGQEVILRCVPISNHLYFYWYRQILGQKVEFLVSFYNNEISEKSEIFDDQFSVERPDGSNFTLKIRSTKLEDSAMYFCASSERQLINYGYTFGSGTRLTVV.

V gene TRBV5-1 combines with J gene TRBJ1-1, with D possibly being TRBD1 (6 bases). The CDR3 sequence is 14 residues long. Germline-derived CDR1 and CDR2 are SGHRS and YFSETQ. Between the trimmed V and J ends, which lost 3 bases and 2 bases, there was a span of 11 bases. The CDR3 nucleotides are TGCGCCAGCAGCTCGGGACAAACTAACACTGAAGCTTTCTTT. Translation gives CASSSGQTNTEAFF.

Concerning this clone itself: Its ends do not fully match the called genes, so a read error is possible. This chain joins TRBV5-3 and TRBJ2-3; TRBD2 aligns across 8 bases. TRBV5-3 is known as an ORF, though its function is uncertain. This CDR3 region has 16 residues. This CDR3 reads CATFPRGPGGTDTQYF. DNA for the CDR3: TGCGCAACATTCCCCCGCGGGCCGGGGGGGACAGATACGCAGTATTTT.

Worth noting for this clone: Germline is not matched at one junction end, which may reflect a read error. The chain carries TRBV6-1 and TRBJ1-1; the D is unclear. CDR1 is MNHNS, CDR2 SASEGT, per germline. The CDR3 is made up of 11 amino acids. The CDR3 sequence is CASSEGEFPLF. For the CDR3, the DNA is TGTGCCAGCAGTGAAGGGGAGTTTCCCTTATTT.

As concerns this clone: It is unclear where the CDR3 begins or ends on the DNA, so no DNA is shown, and the CDR3 is as TCRdb lists it. The rearrangement joins TRBV7-8 to TRBJ1-2; the D call TRBD1 from the table was never checked on the DNA. The CDR3 has 13 residues if both end residues are counted. In germline, CDR1 is SGHVS, CDR2 FQNEAQ. This chain's CDR3 is CASSLVGQGSDTF.

The genes are TRBV6-1 and TRBJ1-6; D remains ambiguous. This CDR3 region has 14 residues. Trimming shortened V by 2 bases and J by 6 bases, and 8 bases separated the two germline ends. Germline loops: CDR1 MNHNS, CDR2 SASEGT. The CDR3 bases are TGTGCCAGCAGTGAACTGGGGTTTAATTCACCCCTCCACTTT. Translated: CASSELGFNSPLHF.

The chain employs TRBV5-1 and TRBJ2-7, with D perhaps TRBD2 (7 bases). Germline V gene data show CDR1 as SGHRS and CDR2 as YFSETQ. There are 15 residues in the CDR3. V lost 4 bases and J 9 bases, leaving 23 bases between the germline ends. The CDR3 bases are TGCGCCAGCAGCAGCGGGACACAATTCCCCAGCGGGCAGTACTTC. This sequence encodes CASSSGTQFPSGQYF.

The chain joins TRBV19 to TRBJ1-6, with 9 bases fitting TRBD1. Germline V gene lookup returns CDR1 LNHDA and CDR2 SQIVND (reference sequence). V lost 6 bases to trimming and J lost 8 bases; unmatched junction nucleotides: 5. The CDR3 loop spans 14 amino acids. CDR3 amino acids: CASRPGQGHSPLHF. The CDR3, as DNA: TGTGCCAGTAGACCGGGACAGGGTCATTCACCCCTCCACTTT.

The chain recombines TRBV4-1 with TRBJ1-6, with no clear D. CDR1 and CDR2 from the germline V gene are MGHRA and YSYEKL. V lost 1 base and J 6 bases, leaving 13 bases between the germline ends. The CDR3 sequence is 16 residues long. CDR3 bases: TGCGCCAGCAGCCAAGTACCGGGCACCCTTAATTCACCCCTCCACTTT. Amino acid sequence: CASSQVPGTLNSPLHF.

This rearrangement joins TRBV18 to TRBJ1-1, with 8 bases aligning to TRBD1. Germline CDR1 KGHSH, CDR2 LQKENI. The CDR3 loop spans 14 amino acids. V shed 1 base and J 5 bases; nucleotides not matched to a gene: 3. This chain's CDR3 is CASSPQTGATEAFF. The CDR3 nucleotides are TGTGCCAGCTCACCACAGACAGGGGCTACTGAAGCTTTCTTT.

V and J are TRBV7-6 and TRBJ2-3, with TRBD1 identical over 7 bases. The CDR3 totals 15 residues. From germline, CDR1 is SGHVS and CDR2 FNYEAQ. Trimming at V came to 4 bases and at J to 7 bases, leaving 11 bases not matched to a gene. The CDR3 is CASSSRTGSWYTQYF. The CDR3 DNA is TGTGCCAGCAGCTCACGGACAGGTTCTTGGTATACGCAGTATTTT.

The table lists this clone with a few counts. The J gene is TRBJ1-5, the V gene TRBV19, with a weak D call TRBD1 (5 bases). The CDR3 length is 15 residues. V was pared by 3 bases and J by 4 bases, with 13 bases between. In germline, CDR1 is LNHDA, CDR2 SQIVND (reference sequence). The CDR3 here is CASSIVDGTNQPQHF. For the CDR3, the DNA is TGTGCCAGTAGTATTGTGGACGGGACTAATCAGCCCCAGCATTTT.

The gene calls are TRBV6-4 and TRBJ2-3, with a possible D match to TRBD2 (6 bases). CDR3 length equals 15 residues. Germline V CDR1 and CDR2: MRHNA, SNTAGT. V lost 4 bases and J lost 0, with 11 bases in between. The chain's CDR3 is CASSVAAGSTDTQYF. The CDR3, as DNA: TGTGCCAGCAGTGTAGCAGCGGGTAGCACAGATACGCAGTATTTT.

This rearrangement joins TRBV7-2 to TRBJ1-5, with D uncertain. The CDR3 has 13 amino acids. The germline V and J ends were trimmed by 1 base and 7 bases, with 8 bases remaining between them. Germline CDR1 reads SGHTA; CDR2 reads FQGNSA. The CDR3 reads CASSLESGQPQHF. Written as DNA, the CDR3 is TGTGCCAGCAGCTTAGAATCAGGACAGCCCCAGCATTTT. The full variable domain, with the rest looked up from reference TRBV7-2 and TRBJ1-5, is GAGVSQSPSNKVTEKGKDVELRCDPISGHTALYWYRQSLGQGLEFLIYFQGNSAPDKSGLPSDRFSAERTGGSVSTLTIQRTQQEDSAVYLCASSLESGQPQHFGDGTRLSIL.

The chain joins TRBV2 to TRBJ2-5; unclear D gene. Germline CDR1 reads SNHLY; CDR2 reads FYNNEI. The CDR3 extends over 12 amino acids. The V end was cut by 4 bases, the J end by 4 bases, with 7 bases between. The CDR3 is CASSGRVETQYF. In nucleotides, the CDR3 is TGTGCCAGCAGTGGACGCGTAGAGACCCAGTACTTC.

V gene TRBV2 combines with J gene TRBJ2-2, with 14 bases identical to TRBD2. V was clipped by 6 bases and J by 6 bases; unmatched bases: 6. Germline V lookup: CDR1 SNHLY, CDR2 FYNNEI. This CDR3 spans 16 amino acids. CDR3 amino acids: CASSGTSGSPAGELFF. CDR3 DNA: TGTGCCAGCAGCGGGACTAGCGGGAGTCCCGCCGGGGAGCTGTTTTTT. Full variable domain (outside the CDR3, taken from reference TRBV2 and TRBJ2-2): EPEVTQTPSHQVTQMGQEVILRCVPISNHLYFYWYRQILGQKVEFLVSFYNNEISEKSEIFDDQFSVERPDGSNFTLKIRSTKLEDSAMYFCASSGTSGSPAGELFFGEGSRLTVL.

The chain joins TRBV29-1 to TRBJ2-7, with 7 nucleotides matching TRBD2. The germline V gene encodes CDR1 SQVTM and CDR2 ANQGSEA. The CDR3 contains 13 residues. The ends lost 4 bases at V and 2 bases at J; junction bases unmatched: 5. The CDR3 reads CSVVREGTYEQYF. The CDR3 coding sequence is TGCAGCGTTGTGAGGGAGGGAACCTACGAGCAGTACTTC.

The J gene is TRBJ2-7, the V gene TRBV7-3; the D is unclear. The CDR3 extends over 15 amino acids. Germline V lookup: CDR1 SGHTA, CDR2 FQGTGA. Trimming removed 0 bases at V and 4 bases at J, with 13 bases between. The CDR3 sequence: CASSLTGSPTYEQYF. The CDR3 DNA sequence: TGTGCCAGCAGCTTAACGGGTAGCCCCACTTACGAGCAGTACTTC. The full variable domain, in which reference TRBV7-3 and TRBJ2-7 provide the parts outside the CDR3, is GAGVSQTPSNKVTEKGKYVELRCDPISGHTALYWYRQSLGQGPEFLIYFQGTGAADDSGLPNDRFFAVRPEGSVSTLKIQRTERGDSAVYLCASSLTGSPTYEQYFGPGTRLTVT.

This chain joins TRBV5-1 and TRBJ2-7; 11 nucleotides align to TRBD2. There are 16 residues in the CDR3. V trimming: 3 bases; J trimming: 6 bases; junction bases outside the gene matches: 11. Germline V gene data show CDR1 as SGHRS and CDR2 as YFSETQ. The CDR3 is CASSSDLTSGIGEQYF. In nucleotides, the CDR3 is TGCGCCAGCAGCTCCGATCTGACTAGCGGGATCGGCGAGCAGTACTTC.

This clone was found once. The J gene is TRBJ2-7, the V gene TRBV21-1. TRBV21-1 represents a pseudogene. This CDR3 spans 14 amino acids. The CDR3: CASSKDGSLYEQYF. CDR3 nucleotides: TGTGCCAGCAGCAAAGATGGCAGCCTATACGAGCAGTACTTC.

V usage is TRBV2 and J usage is TRBJ1-1, with a weak D call TRBD1 (5 bases). The germline V gene has CDR1 SNHLY and CDR2 FYNNEI. V was clipped by 4 bases and J by 7 bases, with 7 bases between them. This CDR3 spans 11 amino acids. CDR3 protein: CASSVDSEAFF. Here the CDR3 DNA reads TGTGCCAGCAGTGTAGACAGTGAAGCTTTCTTT.

The chain couples TRBV5-1 to TRBJ1-2; D unclear. Between the trimmed V and J ends, which lost 5 bases and 3 bases, there was a span of 11 bases. Germline CDR1 and CDR2: SGHRS and YFSETQ. CDR3 length equals 13 residues. The CDR3 reads CASSPSGDYGYTF. The CDR3 region has the DNA TGCGCCAGCAGTCCGTCCGGGGACTATGGCTACACCTTC.

The rearrangement uses TRBV28 and TRBJ2-6; TRBD1 aligns across 9 bases. V gave up 4 bases and J gave up 4 bases; unmatched junction bases: 8. Germline V gene sequence: CDR1 MDHEN, CDR2 SYDVKM. The CDR3 has 17 residues. CDR3 residues: CASSWANRGLGANVLTF. The CDR3 DNA reads TGTGCCAGCAGTTGGGCTAACAGGGGGCTGGGGGCCAACGTCCTGACTTTC.